This is a list of T cell receptor beta chains from one sample in a study of STAT5B mutations in CD4+ large granular lymphocyte leukemia. Using immunoSEQ multiplex PCR, the repertoire was profiled, and TCRdb retains in-frame clones only, with some absent. The sample shows about 30,000 clones, 65% to 80% of them seen only once. Input material: CD4+ T cells from blood buffy coats. The receptor source for this set is a human donor in good health. CDR3s include the opening cysteine and the closing phenylalanine or tryptophan. Each record gives: CDR3 protein, CDR3 DNA, J gene, clone size, V gene, D gene. A D gene is named only where the DNA matches it firmly. A clone size is listed for some rows: how often the clone was seen (once, few, many), or a class if it is expanded.

CDR3aa: CASSPPTSGRGEQYF
CDR3nt: TGTGCCAGCTCACCACCGACTAGCGGGAGGGGCGAGCAGTACTTC
j_gene: TRBJ2-7
abundance: -
v_gene: TRBV18
d_gene: TRBD2

CDR3aa: CASSLPGRTNTGELFF
CDR3nt: TGTGCCAGCAGCCTACCGGGACGGACGAACACCGGGGAGCTGTTTTTT
j_gene: TRBJ2-2
abundance: -
v_gene: TRBV5-4
d_gene: -

CDR3aa: CSVEDLLRTSGANVLTF
CDR3nt: TGCAGCGTTGAAGATCTTCTAAGGACCTCTGGGGCCAACGTCCTGACTTTC
j_gene: TRBJ2-6
abundance: large
v_gene: TRBV29-1
d_gene: -

CDR3aa: CASSQRTSVQQETQYF
CDR3nt: TGTGCCAGCAGCCAACGGACTAGCGTCCAGCAAGAGACCCAGTACTTC
j_gene: TRBJ2-5
abundance: -
v_gene: TRBV7-6
d_gene: TRBD2

CDR3aa: CASSLQIVGNTIYF
CDR3nt: TGTGCCAGCAGCTTACAGATTGTTGGAAACACCATATATTTT
j_gene: TRBJ1-3
abundance: once
v_gene: TRBV7-2
d_gene: -

CDR3aa: CASSDGQNTDTQYF
CDR3nt: TGTGCCAGCAGCGACGGACAGAACACAGATACGCAGTATTTT
j_gene: TRBJ2-3
abundance: once
v_gene: TRBV5-6
d_gene: -

CDR3aa: CASSRDRSNQPQHF
CDR3nt: TGTGCCAGCAGTAGGGACAGAAGCAATCAGCCCCAGCATTTT
j_gene: TRBJ1-5
abundance: -
v_gene: TRBV6-6
d_gene: TRBD1

CDR3aa: CAISESPQNEQYF
CDR3nt: TGTGCCATCAGTGAGTCCCCTCAAAACGAGCAGTACTTC
j_gene: TRBJ2-7
abundance: -
v_gene: TRBV10-3
d_gene: -

CDR3aa: CASSWTGGREKLFF
CDR3nt: TGTGCCAGCAGTTGGACAGGGGGGCGGGAAAAACTGTTTTTT
j_gene: TRBJ1-4
abundance: -
v_gene: TRBV6-5
d_gene: TRBD1

CDR3aa: CASSLGLAGGQETQYF
CDR3nt: TGTGCCAGCAGCTTAGGACTAGCGGGAGGCCAAGAGACCCAGTACTTC
j_gene: TRBJ2-5
abundance: -
v_gene: TRBV7-9
d_gene: TRBD2

CDR3aa: CASSESGAGALGTF
CDR3nt: TGTGCCAGCAGTGAATCAGGAGCAGGGGCCCTCGGTACCTTC
j_gene: TRBJ1-2
abundance: -
v_gene: TRBV6-1
d_gene: -

CDR3aa: CASSQMLLAGYNEQFF
CDR3nt: TGCGCCAGCAGCCAAATGTTACTAGCGGGCTACAATGAGCAGTTCTTC
j_gene: TRBJ2-1
abundance: -
v_gene: TRBV4-3
d_gene: TRBD2

CDR3aa: CASSRVAAQPLAYEQYF
CDR3nt: TGTGCCAGCAGCCGAGTAGCGGCACAGCCGCTGGCCTACGAGCAGTACTTC
j_gene: TRBJ2-7
abundance: -
v_gene: TRBV7-9
d_gene: -

CDR3aa: CASSAAGPTTEQFF
CDR3nt: TGCGCCAGCAGCGCAGCGGGTCCCACCACTGAGCAGTTCTTC
j_gene: TRBJ2-1
abundance: -
v_gene: TRBV5-1
d_gene: -

CDR3aa: CASKPSGTGGYEQYF
CDR3nt: TGCGCCAGCAAGCCCTCCGGGACAGGGGGCTACGAGCAGTACTTC
j_gene: TRBJ2-7
abundance: few
v_gene: TRBV5-1
d_gene: TRBD1

CDR3aa: CASRPGTGAGELFF
CDR3nt: TGTGCCAGCAGACCCGGGACAGGGGCCGGGGAGCTGTTTTTT
j_gene: TRBJ2-2
abundance: -
v_gene: TRBV6-5
d_gene: TRBD1

CDR3aa: CASSQEGVDGATQYF
CDR3nt: TGCGCCAGCAGCCAAGAGGGTGTAGACGGGGCGACCCAGTACTTC
j_gene: TRBJ2-5
abundance: -
v_gene: TRBV4-1
d_gene: -

CDR3aa: CASSEGGRGNSPLHF
CDR3nt: TGTGCCAGCAGTGAAGGGGGAAGAGGGAATTCACCCCTCCACTTT
j_gene: TRBJ1-6
abundance: few
v_gene: TRBV6-1
d_gene: -

CDR3aa: CASSLRGGTGPTDTQYF
CDR3nt: TGTGCCAGCAGTTTACGTGGGGGGACAGGCCCCACAGATACGCAGTATTTT
j_gene: TRBJ2-3
abundance: -
v_gene: TRBV27
d_gene: TRBD1

CDR3aa: CASSPHSGGAGGNEKLFF
CDR3nt: TGTGCCAGCAGCCCCCATTCAGGGGGCGCTGGTGGTAATGAAAAACTGTTTTTT
j_gene: TRBJ1-4
abundance: few
v_gene: TRBV9
d_gene: TRBD1

CDR3aa: CASSKGGQGGGYTF
CDR3nt: TGTGCCAGCAGCAAAGGAGGACAGGGTGGTGGCTACACCTTC
j_gene: TRBJ1-2
abundance: few
v_gene: TRBV21-1
d_gene: -

CDR3aa: CASSDRSVMNTEAFF
CDR3nt: TGTGCCAGCAGCGATAGGAGCGTTATGAACACTGAAGCTTTCTTT
j_gene: TRBJ1-1
abundance: -
v_gene: TRBV14
d_gene: -

CDR3aa: CASFKGDTGNTIYF
CDR3nt: TGTGCCAGCTTTAAGGGAGACACAGGAAACACCATATATTTT
j_gene: TRBJ1-3
abundance: -
v_gene: TRBV6-1
d_gene: -

CDR3aa: CSVLDRGRADTQYF
CDR3nt: TGCAGCGTTTTGGACAGGGGACGGGCAGATACGCAGTATTTT
j_gene: TRBJ2-3
abundance: -
v_gene: TRBV29-1
d_gene: TRBD1

CDR3aa: CASGPGAVTGELFF
CDR3nt: TGTGCCAGCGGGCCGGGGGCGGTCACCGGGGAGCTGTTTTTT
j_gene: TRBJ2-2
abundance: -
v_gene: TRBV11-3
d_gene: -

CDR3aa: CASSLGLLNTGELFF
CDR3nt: TGTGCCAGCAGCTTGGGGCTGCTAAACACCGGGGAGCTGTTTTTT
j_gene: TRBJ2-2
abundance: few
v_gene: TRBV5-5
d_gene: -

CDR3aa: CASSKDGDSRNQPQHF
CDR3nt: TGTGCCAGCAGCAAAGACGGCGACAGTCGCAATCAGCCCCAGCATTTT
j_gene: TRBJ1-5
abundance: -
v_gene: TRBV21-1
d_gene: -

CDR3aa: CASSYKFGYEQYF
CDR3nt: TGTGCCAGCAGTTACAAGTTCGGTTACGAGCAGTACTTC
j_gene: TRBJ2-7
abundance: few
v_gene: TRBV6-6
d_gene: -

CDR3aa: CASSPRTVSTDTQYF
CDR3nt: TGCGCCAGCAGCCCCCGGACAGTGAGCACAGATACGCAGTATTTT
j_gene: TRBJ2-3
abundance: -
v_gene: TRBV5-1
d_gene: -

CDR3aa: CASSRQGLRTDTQYF
CDR3nt: TGTGCCAGCAGTAGACAGGGTTTACGTACAGATACGCAGTATTTT
j_gene: TRBJ2-3
abundance: -
v_gene: TRBV28
d_gene: TRBD1

CDR3aa: CASSDEGADHSPLHF
CDR3nt: TGTGCCAGCAGTGACGAGGGAGCCGACCATTCACCCCTCCACTTT
j_gene: TRBJ1-6
abundance: -
v_gene: TRBV2
d_gene: -

CDR3aa: CASSLRLAGGPNEQFF
CDR3nt: TGTGCCAGCAGCTTGCGACTAGCGGGAGGGCCCAATGAGCAGTTCTTC
j_gene: TRBJ2-1
abundance: few
v_gene: TRBV11-2
d_gene: TRBD2

CDR3aa: CASSPKTPTGYTDTQYF
CDR3nt: TGTGCCAGCTCACCTAAAACGCCGACAGGCTACACAGATACGCAGTATTTT
j_gene: TRBJ2-3
abundance: -
v_gene: TRBV18
d_gene: -

CDR3aa: CASSQVKGRGNTGELFF
CDR3nt: TGCGCCAGCAGCCAAGTTAAAGGGAGAGGGAACACCGGGGAGCTGTTTTTT
j_gene: TRBJ2-2
abundance: -
v_gene: TRBV4-3
d_gene: -

CDR3aa: CSARQTNTEAFF
CDR3nt: TGCAGCGCCAGACAGACGAACACTGAAGCTTTCTTT
j_gene: TRBJ1-1
abundance: few
v_gene: TRBV29-1
d_gene: -

CDR3aa: CASSEGPAPTGKGQYF
CDR3nt: TGTGCCAGCAGCGAAGGCCCCGCCCCCACAGGGAAAGGCCAGTACTTC
j_gene: TRBJ2-5
abundance: -
v_gene: TRBV9
d_gene: -

CDR3aa: CASSLVGCQGEGYSYEQYF
CDR3nt: TGTGCCAGCAGCTTAGTAGGGTGTCAGGGGGAGGGATATTCCTACGAGCAGTACTTC
j_gene: TRBJ2-7
abundance: -
v_gene: TRBV11-3
d_gene: -

CDR3aa: CASSTSGTGGPTDTQYF
CDR3nt: TGTGCCAGCAGCACATCCGGGACAGGGGGCCCCACAGATACGCAGTATTTT
j_gene: TRBJ2-3
abundance: -
v_gene: TRBV9
d_gene: TRBD1

CDR3aa: CATKRDSLQETQYF
CDR3nt: TGTGCCACCAAGCGGGACAGCCTCCAAGAGACCCAGTACTTC
j_gene: TRBJ2-5
abundance: once
v_gene: TRBV2
d_gene: -

CDR3aa: CASSLARGVRETQYF
CDR3nt: TGTGCCAGCAGCTTAGCCAGGGGGGTACGGGAGACCCAGTACTTC
j_gene: TRBJ2-5
abundance: -
v_gene: TRBV7-2
d_gene: -

CDR3aa: CATSRGVSEQYF
CDR3nt: TGTGCCACCAGCAGGGGGGTTAGCGAGCAGTACTTC
j_gene: TRBJ2-7
abundance: -
v_gene: TRBV15
d_gene: -

CDR3aa: CASSPVLGLGYTF
CDR3nt: TGTGCCAGCAGCCCCGTATTGGGGCTGGGCTACACCTTC
j_gene: TRBJ1-2
abundance: once
v_gene: TRBV14
d_gene: -

CDR3aa: CASSLVSLEQYF
CDR3nt: TGTGCCAGCAGCTTAGTTTCCCTCGAGCAGTACTTC
j_gene: TRBJ2-7
abundance: -
v_gene: TRBV7-2
d_gene: -

CDR3aa: CASSLLPARGETQYF
CDR3nt: TGTGCCAGCAGCTTACTCCCGGCCCGGGGGGAGACCCAGTACTTC
j_gene: TRBJ2-5
abundance: -
v_gene: TRBV7-2
d_gene: -

CDR3aa: CASSLDNRDEQYF
CDR3nt: TGTGCCAGCAGCTTGGATAATCGGGACGAGCAGTACTTC
j_gene: TRBJ2-7
abundance: once
v_gene: TRBV5-6
d_gene: -

CDR3aa: CASSQGHTSTNEKLFF
CDR3nt: TGTGCCAGCAGCCAAGGACACACCTCAACTAATGAAAAACTGTTTTTT
j_gene: TRBJ1-4
abundance: few
v_gene: TRBV4-2
d_gene: -

CDR3aa: CASSLAGPTQETQYF
CDR3nt: TGCGCCAGCAGCTTGGCCGGGCCTACACAAGAGACCCAGTACTTC
j_gene: TRBJ2-5
abundance: -
v_gene: TRBV5-1
d_gene: -

CDR3aa: CASSQGTGTYEQYF
CDR3nt: TGCGCCAGCAGCCAAGGGACAGGGACCTACGAGCAGTACTTC
j_gene: TRBJ2-7
abundance: -
v_gene: TRBV4-3
d_gene: TRBD1

CDR3aa: CASSLAGDNGYGYTF
CDR3nt: TGTGCCAGCAGCTTGGCTGGGGACAACGGGTATGGCTACACCTTC
j_gene: TRBJ1-2
abundance: -
v_gene: TRBV5-4
d_gene: -

CDR3aa: CASSPGVGAGGLYNEQFF
CDR3nt: TGTGCCAGCAGCCCTGGTGTTGGGGCGGGAGGGCTGTATAATGAGCAGTTCTTC
j_gene: TRBJ2-1
abundance: once
v_gene: TRBV9
d_gene: TRBD2

CDR3aa: CASSLRETNTGELFF
CDR3nt: TGTGCCAGCAGTTTGAGGGAGACGAACACCGGGGAGCTGTTTTTT
j_gene: TRBJ2-2
abundance: -
v_gene: TRBV27
d_gene: -

CDR3aa: CASSLGGSIYEQYF
CDR3nt: TGTGCCAGCAGTTTAGGCGGGAGTATCTACGAGCAGTACTTC
j_gene: TRBJ2-7
abundance: -
v_gene: TRBV27
d_gene: TRBD2

CDR3aa: CASSEARGPRNIQYF
CDR3nt: TGTGCCAGCAGTGAAGCAAGGGGGCCAAGAAACATTCAGTACTTC
j_gene: TRBJ2-4
abundance: -
v_gene: TRBV6-1
d_gene: TRBD1

CDR3aa: CASSESGSGRGDTQYF
CDR3nt: TGCGCCAGCAGTGAGTCGGGTAGCGGGAGGGGAGATACGCAGTATTTT
j_gene: TRBJ2-3
abundance: -
v_gene: TRBV10-2
d_gene: TRBD2

CDR3aa: CASSLPTDRVHEQYF
CDR3nt: TGCGCCAGCAGCTTGCCAACAGACAGGGTCCACGAGCAGTACTTC
j_gene: TRBJ2-7
abundance: -
v_gene: TRBV5-1
d_gene: TRBD1

CDR3aa: CASSPDRGRVLGQPQHF
CDR3nt: TGTGCCAGCAGCCCAGACAGGGGGCGCGTGCTGGGTCAGCCCCAGCATTTT
j_gene: TRBJ1-5
abundance: once
v_gene: TRBV7-8
d_gene: TRBD1

CDR3aa: CASSLADRGAEQYF
CDR3nt: TGCGCCAGCAGCTTAGCGGACAGGGGGGCCGAGCAGTACTTC
j_gene: TRBJ2-7
abundance: -
v_gene: TRBV5-1
d_gene: TRBD1

CDR3aa: CASSLGTSFIYGYTF
CDR3nt: TGTGCCAGCAGCTTGGGGACATCATTTATTTATGGCTACACCTTC
j_gene: TRBJ1-2
abundance: -
v_gene: TRBV5-6
d_gene: -

CDR3aa: CASSMGGTGTDTQYF
CDR3nt: TGTGCCAGTAGTATGGGAGGGACTGGCACAGATACGCAGTATTTT
j_gene: TRBJ2-3
abundance: once
v_gene: TRBV19
d_gene: TRBD2

CDR3aa: CSVEREGRDTQYF
CDR3nt: TGCAGCGTTGAACGGGAGGGCAGGGATACGCAGTATTTT
j_gene: TRBJ2-3
abundance: -
v_gene: TRBV29-1
d_gene: TRBD2